The 10 T cell receptor beta chains reported below all come from one sample, sequenced in a study of CD8+CD57+ T cells in acquired aplastic anemia. Genomic DNA, serving as template, underwent TCR beta VDJ and CDR3 profiling. One entry per CDR3 protein, called by TCRdb with MiXCR from the reads. Among about 98,000 distinct CDR3 sequences listed, about 66% were seen once. The patients chosen for sequencing had shown expansion of CD8+CD57+ cells (detected by flow cytometry). Source material: sorted CD4+, CD8+, or CD8+CD57+ T cells (not recorded which) from PBMCs. These receptors all come from a human donor with aplastic anemia.

In this sample, this clonotype turned up once. The V call is TRBV15, the J call TRBJ2-7, with a possible D match to TRBD1 (6 bases). This CDR3 spans 14 amino acids. The germline gives CDR1 LNHNV, CDR2 YYDKDF (reference sequence). Trimming stripped 1 base from V and 4 bases from J, with 11 bases between. This CDR3 is CATSRAQGPYEQYF. For the CDR3, the DNA is TGTGCCACCAGCAGAGCCCAGGGGCCTTACGAGCAGTACTTC.

The rearrangement uses TRBV28 and TRBJ2-5; the D is unclear. The CDR3 length is 11 residues. The V end lost 4 bases, the J end lost 8 bases, and 8 bases lay between the germline ends. Germline lookup yields CDR1 MDHEN and CDR2 SYDVKM. The DNA of the CDR3 is TGTGCCAGCAGTTCTTTAAGAACCCAGTACTTC. Residues: CASSSLRTQYF.

The V and J genes are TRBV20-1 and TRBJ1-3, with unresolved D. The CDR3 spans 12 residues. V was trimmed by 3 bases and J by 4 bases, leaving 7 bases between them. From germline, CDR1 is DFQATT and CDR2 SNEGSKA (reference sequence). The CDR3 region is CSASARGNTIYF. The CDR3, as DNA: TGCAGTGCTAGCGCTAGGGGAAACACCATATATTTT.

Concerning this clonotype itself: Because the CDR3 is missing its conserved closing phenylalanine or tryptophan, this is likely a read error. V usage is TRBV6-5 and J usage is TRBJ1-2, with D perhaps matching TRBD1 (5 bases). V shed 2 bases and J shed 8 bases, with 9 bases lying between them. The germline CDR1 and CDR2 sequences are MNHEY and SVGAGI. The CDR3 has 12 amino acids. The CDR3 nucleotides are TGTGCCAGCAGTTACGGGGGGGAAGGCTACACCTCC. Translated, it gives CASSYGGEGYTS.

There are a few counts of this clonotype. The chain uses TRBV20-1 and TRBJ1-2; D call uncertain. In germline, CDR1 is DFQATT, CDR2 SNEGSKA (reference sequence). Trimming pared 8 bases from V and 3 bases from J, leaving 1 base between. The CDR3 sequence is 8 residues long. CDR3 nucleotides: TGCAGTCACTATGGCTACACCTTC. Its translation: CSHYGYTF.

This clonotype came up a few times. This chain joins TRBV2 and TRBJ2-1, with 12 bases fitting TRBD2. Germline lookup yields CDR1 SNHLY and CDR2 FYNNEI. Trimming cost V 4 bases and J 6 bases; bases outside gene matches: 4. This CDR3 comprises 15 residues. The CDR3 is CASSVKLAGGNEQFF. The CDR3 bases are TGTGCCAGCAGTGTCAAACTAGCGGGAGGCAATGAGCAGTTCTTC.

The count of this clonotype is one. The chain combines TRBV20-1 with TRBJ1-2; 8 nucleotides agree with TRBD1. The CDR3 runs to 15 residues. The trim removed 2 bases at V and 4 bases at J, leaving 9 bases unmatched. Looked up from germline, CDR1 is DFQATT and CDR2 is SNEGSKA (reference sequence). CDR3: CSARKPGQVIYGYTF. In DNA form, the CDR3 reads TGCAGTGCTAGAAAGCCGGGACAGGTTATCTATGGCTACACCTTC.

The CDR3 nucleotides read TGTGCCACCAGTGGCGGGCCTGGGTCCCCACTTGAGCAGTTCTTC. Translated, it gives CATSGGPGSPLEQFF. This rearrangement joins TRBV24-1 to TRBJ2-1, with D perhaps matching TRBD2 (5 bases). With 5 bases removed from V and 9 bases from J, the gap between germline ends came to 19 bases. Germline V gene lookup returns CDR1 KGHDR and CDR2 SFDVKD. The CDR3 contains 15 residues.

A note on this clonotype: One end of the junction fails to match germline, which may point to a read error. The V call is TRBV10-1, the J call TRBJ1-6; D uncertain. Germline V CDR1 and CDR2: WNHNN, SYGVQD (reference sequence). The CDR3 runs 14 residues. The chain's CDR3 is CASSPPGFMAPLHF. The DNA for the CDR3 is TGTGCCAGCAGTCCTCCGGGGTTCATGGCACCCCTCCACTTT.

This chain joins TRBV19 and TRBJ1-4; the D is unclear. Germline V gene lookup returns CDR1 LNHDA and CDR2 SQIVND (reference sequence). This CDR3 region has 12 residues. Trimming left V 6 bases short and J 7 bases short, with 9 bases between. The CDR3 here is CASRERTEKLFF. The CDR3 DNA reads as TGTGCCAGTAGGGAGAGGACTGAAAAACTGTTTTTT.